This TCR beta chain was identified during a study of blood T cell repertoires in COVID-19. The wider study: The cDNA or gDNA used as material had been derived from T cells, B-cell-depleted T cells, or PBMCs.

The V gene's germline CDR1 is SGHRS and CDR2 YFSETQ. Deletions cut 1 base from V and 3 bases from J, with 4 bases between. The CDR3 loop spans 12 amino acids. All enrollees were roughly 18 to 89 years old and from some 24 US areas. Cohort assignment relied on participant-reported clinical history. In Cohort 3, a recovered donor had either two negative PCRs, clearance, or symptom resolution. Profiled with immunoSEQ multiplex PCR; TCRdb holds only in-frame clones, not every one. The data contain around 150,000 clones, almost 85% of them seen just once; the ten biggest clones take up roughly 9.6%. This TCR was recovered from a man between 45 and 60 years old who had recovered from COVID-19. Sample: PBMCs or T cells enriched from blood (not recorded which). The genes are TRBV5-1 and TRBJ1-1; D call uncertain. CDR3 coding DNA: TGCGCCAGCAGCTTGACGGACACTGAAGCTTTCTTT. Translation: CASSLTDTEAFF.